The 24 T cell receptor beta chains below all came from one sample that was sequenced in a study of blood T cell repertoires in COVID-19. Generated by immunoSEQ multiplex PCR, the TCRdb table keeps only in-frame clones and is missing some. The sample consists of 200,000 to 250,000 clones, 75% to 85% of them appearing once. The sequenced material came from peripheral blood. These receptors all stem from a young woman with COVID-19, enrolled during active disease.

V and J are TRBV28 and TRBJ2-7; 9 bases are shared with TRBD1. The V gene's germline CDR1 is MDHEN and CDR2 SYDVKM. The J segment lost 1 base and the V segment lost 6 bases, leaving 10 bases of the junction unmatched. This CDR3 has 16 residues. CDR3 region: CASSGPGQGRSYEQYF. The CDR3 coding sequence is TGTGCCAGCAGCGGACCGGGACAGGGACGTTCCTACGAGCAGTACTTC.

As concerns this clone: Other DNA sequences from this sample encode an identical CDR3 as well. The gene calls are TRBV5-1 and TRBJ2-6; D not resolved. In germline, CDR1 is SGHRS, CDR2 YFSETQ. V lost 4 bases and J lost 4, with 12 bases in between. The CDR3 is 15 residues long. The CDR3 here is CASSPTSSGANVLTF. The CDR3 nucleotides are TGCGCCAGCAGCCCTACGTCCTCCGGGGCCAACGTCCTGACTTTC.

This rearrangement joins TRBV7-9 to TRBJ1-3, with D perhaps matching TRBD1 (5 bases). V was clipped by 1 base and J by 1 base, with 11 bases between them. The CDR3 consists of 16 residues. The germline V gene encodes CDR1 SEHNR and CDR2 FQNEAQ (reference sequence). The CDR3 region has the DNA TGTGCCAGCAGCTTAGTAGCCGGGGGTTCTGGAAACACCATATATTTT. Translation: CASSLVAGGSGNTIYF.

This clone was counted a single time. The chain recombines TRBV7-9 with TRBJ1-4; 8 positions agree with TRBD1. V lost 4 bases, J lost 3 bases, and 4 bases stayed unmatched. Germline V lookup: CDR1 SEHNR, CDR2 FQNEAQ (reference sequence). The CDR3 sequence is 15 residues long. The CDR3 loop reads CASSYQGAANEKLFF. The CDR3 nucleotides read TGTGCCAGCAGCTACCAGGGGGCAGCTAATGAAAAACTGTTTTTT.

The chain is built from TRBV4-3 and TRBJ2-5; 8 bases fit TRBD2. After removal of 1 base from V and 7 bases from J, the junction contained 14 bases not matched to a gene. CDR3 length: 17 amino acids. Germline-derived CDR1 and CDR2 are LGHNA and YSLEER. This CDR3 is CASSQVASGSILPTQYF. CDR3 DNA: TGCGCCAGCAGCCAAGTAGCGAGCGGGAGTATCCTGCCGACCCAGTACTTC.

This chain links TRBV13 with TRBJ1-2; tentative D call: TRBD1 (5 bases). The CDR3 loop spans 13 amino acids. Germline CDR1 is PRHDT and CDR2 is FYEKMQ (reference sequence). Trimming removed 3 bases at V and 7 bases at J, with 12 bases between. This chain's CDR3 is CASSLGPPGGYTF. The CDR3 nucleotides read TGTGCCAGCAGCTTGGGGCCCCCTGGTGGCTACACCTTC. Full variable domain (outside the CDR3, taken from reference TRBV13 and TRBJ1-2): AAGVIQSPRHLIKEKRETATLKCYPIPRHDTVYWYQQGPGQDPQFLISFYEKMQSDKGSIPDRFSAQQFSDYHSELNMSSLELGDSALYFCASSLGPPGGYTFGSGTRLTVV.

The J gene is TRBJ2-1, the V gene TRBV25-1; perhaps TRBD1 as D (6 bases). The germline V and J ends were trimmed by 2 bases and 0 bases, with 8 bases remaining between them. This CDR3 region has 15 residues. CDR1 is MGHDK, CDR2 SYGVNS, per germline. CDR3 protein: CASSESRGSYNEQFF. CDR3 in DNA: TGTGCCAGCAGTGAAAGCAGGGGCTCCTACAATGAGCAGTTCTTC.

This clone has more than one count but fewer than ten. This sample includes further DNA sequences coding for the same CDR3. The CDR3 nucleotides read TGTGCCAGCAGTGAAGCCAGGGGTAATGAAAAACTGTTTTTT. Translation: CASSEARGNEKLFF. The gene calls are TRBV2 and TRBJ1-4; D possibly corresponds to TRBD1 (6 bases). V shed 0 bases and J shed 4 bases, with 6 bases lying between them. Germline values: CDR1 SNHLY, CDR2 FYNNEI. The CDR3 extends over 14 amino acids. The complete variable domain, with remaining parts taken from reference TRBV2 and TRBJ1-4, reads EPEVTQTPSHQVTQMGQEVILRCVPISNHLYFYWYRQILGQKVEFLVSFYNNEISEKSEIFDDQFSVERPDGSNFTLKIRSTKLEDSAMYFCASSEARGNEKLFFGSGTQLSVL.

This clone was seen once. This rearrangement joins TRBV12-3 or TRBV12-4 to TRBJ2-7; D is uncertain. The V end lost 3 bases, the J end lost 6 bases, and 9 bases lay between the germline ends. This CDR3 spans 12 amino acids. CDR3 region: CASSFMMREQYF. The CDR3 bases are TGTGCCAGCAGTTTTATGATGCGCGAGCAGTACTTC.

V gene TRBV19 combines with J gene TRBJ1-1; 7 bases line up with TRBD1. The CDR3 sequence is 14 residues long. After removal of 6 bases from V and 4 bases from J, the junction contained 8 bases not matched to a gene. Germline CDR1 LNHDA, CDR2 SQIVND (reference sequence). The CDR3 is CASSLRDRGTEAFF. The CDR3 DNA sequence: TGTGCCAGTAGCTTGCGGGACAGAGGCACTGAAGCTTTCTTT.

The gene calls are TRBV6-4 and TRBJ1-1; D is unclear. The germline V gene has CDR1 MRHNA and CDR2 SNTAGT. The CDR3 runs to 13 residues. The ends were cut back, 6 bases at V and 4 bases at J, with 12 bases in the middle. The CDR3 reads CASSEQLGTEAFF. DNA of the CDR3: TGTGCCAGCAGCGAACAGCTCGGCACTGAAGCTTTCTTT.

This chain links TRBV2 with TRBJ1-5; D uncertain. Trimming removed 4 bases at V and 1 base at J, with 5 bases between. The CDR3 length is 13 residues. Germline V CDR1 and CDR2: SNHLY, FYNNEI. DNA of the CDR3: TGTGCCAGCAGTGTACAGAGCAATCAGCCCCAGCATTTT. It encodes CASSVQSNQPQHF.

CDR3 loop: CASSLAVGTANEQYF. CDR3 bases: TGTGCCAGCAGCTTAGCGGTCGGGACAGCCAACGAGCAGTACTTC. The chain combines TRBV7-9 with TRBJ2-7; 7 bases map to TRBD1. The CDR3 covers 15 residues. The J segment lost 5 bases and the V segment lost 0 bases, leaving 7 bases of the junction unmatched. Per germline, CDR1 SEHNR and CDR2 FQNEAQ (reference sequence).

This clone has a single count. This sequence joins TRBV7-3 and TRBJ2-5; the match to TRBD2 covers 7 bases. Germline V lookup: CDR1 SGHTA, CDR2 FQGTGA. J lost 2 bases, V lost 5 bases, and 8 bases had no gene match. This CDR3 is 15 amino acids long. Here the CDR3 reads CASSLRPGLQETQYF. The CDR3 DNA reads as TGTGCCAGCAGCCTACGTCCGGGACTACAAGAGACCCAGTACTTC.

This clone was seen a single time. The gene calls are TRBV5-4 and TRBJ1-1, with 9 bases that match TRBD1. The CDR3 runs 14 residues. J lost 3 bases, V lost 5 bases, and 5 bases had no gene match. CDR1 SGHNT and CDR2 YYREEE come from the germline V gene (reference sequence). The CDR3 region has the DNA TGTGCCAGCAGTTCCCGACAGGGGGACACTGAAGCTTTCTTT. It translates to CASSSRQGDTEAFF.

The chain is built from TRBV7-9 and TRBJ2-1, with 8 bases fitting TRBD1. CDR3 length equals 14 residues. Per germline, CDR1 SEHNR and CDR2 FQNEAQ (reference sequence). J lost 4 bases, V lost 5 bases, and 4 bases had no gene match. The CDR3 region is CASSPRQGYNEQFF. The CDR3 DNA is TGTGCCAGCAGCCCCCGACAGGGGTACAATGAGCAGTTCTTC.

This rearrangement joins TRBV18 to TRBJ2-4; 7 bases line up with TRBD1. The CDR3 runs to 15 residues. Germline CDR1 is KGHSH and CDR2 is LQKENI. The ends lost 4 bases at V and 1 base at J; junction bases unmatched: 4. CDR3: CASSQTQGAKNIQYF. The CDR3, as DNA: TGTGCCAGCTCACAAACACAGGGGGCCAAAAACATTCAGTACTTC.

This clone occurred a few times. The V gene is TRBV21-1, the J gene TRBJ1-6. TRBV21-1 is designated a pseudogene. This CDR3 region has 16 residues. CDR3 coding DNA: TGTGCCAGCATCCCTGCTCGGAGCTCCTATAATTCACCCCTCCACTTT. Its translation is CASIPARSSYNSPLHF.

This rearrangement joins TRBV6-6 to TRBJ1-1; D gene uncertain. The germline V gene encodes CDR1 MNHNY and CDR2 SVGAGI (reference sequence). This CDR3 comprises 14 residues. Trimming cost V 4 bases and J 2 bases, with 11 bases left between them. This chain's CDR3 is CASSFTERNTEAFF. The CDR3 DNA reads as TGTGCCAGCAGTTTTACCGAGCGAAACACTGAAGCTTTCTTT.

This clone was seen only once. V gene TRBV7-2 combines with J gene TRBJ2-3; TRBD2 matches 7 bases. The CDR3 extends over 16 amino acids. V shed 1 base, J shed 6 bases, and the junction held 10 bases outside the gene matches. Germline lookup yields CDR1 SGHTA and CDR2 FQGNSA. CDR3 coding DNA: TGTGCCAGCAGCTTAGTTAGTACTAGCGCGGGGGATACGCAGTATTTT. It specifies CASSLVSTSAGDTQYF.

The chain has TRBV11-1 and TRBJ1-2; perhaps TRBD1 as D (6 bases). From germline, CDR1 is SGHAT and CDR2 FQDESV (reference sequence). Deletions cut 2 bases from V and 2 bases from J, with 9 bases between. This CDR3 is built from 14 residues. The CDR3 bases are TGTGCCAGCAGCTTATCCGGACAGAACTATGGCTACACCTTC. Amino acid sequence: CASSLSGQNYGYTF. The full variable domain, completed using reference TRBV11-1 and TRBJ1-2, is EAEVAQSPRYKITEKSQAVAFWCDPISGHATLYWYRQILGQGPELLVQFQDESVVDDSQLPKDRFSAERLKGVDSTLKIQPAELGDSAMYLCASSLSGQNYGYTFGSGTRLTVV.

The chain carries TRBV3-1 (or the pseudogene TRBV3-2) and TRBJ2-7, with D possibly TRBD2 on 5 matching bases. V shed 0 bases and J shed 2 bases, with 11 bases lying between them. The CDR3 extends over 15 amino acids. Germline V lookup: CDR1 LGHDT, CDR2 YNNKEL (reference sequence). CDR3 sequence reads: CASSQEPSRAYEQYF. DNA of the CDR3: TGTGCCAGCAGCCAAGAGCCGTCGCGGGCCTACGAGCAGTACTTC.

V usage is TRBV4-3 and J usage is TRBJ2-2; 7 positions match TRBD2. With V trimmed by 5 bases and J by 1 base, 13 bases remained unmatched. The CDR3 contains 18 residues. Germline CDR1 LGHNA, CDR2 YSLEER. CDR3 region: CASSFSRVLAENTGELFF. The CDR3 nucleotides are TGCGCCAGCAGCTTCTCACGAGTGCTAGCGGAGAACACCGGGGAGCTGTTTTTT.

The V and J genes are TRBV9 and TRBJ1-1, with 10 nucleotides matching TRBD1. Looked up from germline, CDR1 is SGDLS and CDR2 is YYNGEE. J was trimmed by 3 bases and V by 1 base; bases with no gene match: 9. The CDR3 is 17 amino acids. The CDR3 loop reads CASSVRDRGMLYTEAFF. In DNA form, the CDR3 reads TGTGCCAGCAGCGTACGGGACAGGGGAATGCTTTACACTGAAGCTTTCTTT.